One T cell receptor (beta chain) is described in this entry. These data come from a study of blood T cell repertoires in COVID-19. Sequenced by immunoSEQ multiplex PCR; TCRdb stores in-frame clones only, minus some. The sample lists about 50,000 clones, more than 75% occurring once. CDR3 length: 15 residues. Germline V gives CDR1 MNHEY, CDR2 SVGAGI. V gave up 6 bases and J gave up 0 bases; unmatched junction bases: 5. The chain combines TRBV6-5 with TRBJ2-3; TRBD1 matches 8 bases. What was sequenced was peripheral blood. The TCR sequence derives from a woman aged 55-70 years with acute or convalescent COVID-19. CDR3 DNA: TGTGCCAGCAGCGACAGGGGTCCTAGCACAGATACGCAGTATTTT. It specifies CASSDRGPSTDTQYF.